The TCR beta chain under discussion was sequenced for a study of OX40 agonist ivuxolimab in advanced cancers. Study details: Partial responses were achieved by three patients: one hepatocellular carcinoma, two cutaneous melanoma.

The ends were cut back, 2 bases at V and 2 bases at J, with 9 bases in the middle. The CDR3 is 14 amino acids. The germline V gene has CDR1 LNHDA and CDR2 SQIVND (reference sequence). Here immunoSEQ multiplex PCR was the method, and the copy in TCRdb shows in-frame clones only, minus some. The data contain more than 60,000 clones, roughly 84% of them singletons. The V and J genes are TRBV19 and TRBJ1-2, with D perhaps matching TRBD1 (5 bases). Specimen: CD4+ or CD8+ T cells sorted from blood, collected in a trial of the OX40 agonist ivuxolimab. This sequence originates from an adult with an advanced solid tumor such as melanoma, head and neck, liver or kidney cancer. CDR3 protein: CASSISTANYGYTF. Written as DNA, the CDR3 is TGTGCCAGTAGTATATCGACAGCGAACTATGGCTACACCTTC.